This T cell receptor (beta chain) is from a study of T cells in Graves' hyperthyroidism and ophthalmopathy. Study findings and constraints: The model's output predicted ophthalmopathy at a median of around 7 months prior to onset.

This clonotype occurred many times. Its target is unknown. Regions amplified from RNA transcripts were the TCR beta CDR3 regions. A first-round RT-PCR of the TCR CDR3 used the HTBI primer set. TCRdb reprocessed the multiplex PCR reads via MiXCR and lists one record per CDR3 protein. The table shows around 690,000 distinct CDR3 sequences, with around a sixth occurring only once. Trimming took off 6 bases at V and 1 base at J, with 12 bases between the two ends. In germline, CDR1 is MNHEY, CDR2 SVGAGI. The CDR3 sequence is 14 residues long. Exclusion followed for patients with uncontrolled infection, other autoimmune disease, pregnancy or lactation.

The chain combines TRBV6-5 with TRBJ1-1; unclear D gene. The source material was blood. The clonotype comes from a man aged 45 to 65 with Graves' hyperthyroidism. The CDR3 here is CASSYTRANTEAFF. CDR3 DNA sequence: TGTGCCAGCAGCTACACACGAGCGAACACTGAAGCTTTCTTT.